This entry is about one TCR beta chain. Its specificity is unknown. The repertoire was sequenced with immunoSEQ multiplex PCR; TCRdb's copy has only in-frame clones and lacks some. The table shows fewer than 100,000 clones, with around 90% occurring only once. This CDR3 is 11 amino acids long. V was clipped by 3 bases and J by 5 bases, with 4 bases between them. In germline, CDR1 is MNHEY, CDR2 SMNVEV (reference sequence). This entry is derived from a study of T cell responses to AZD1222 COVID-19 vaccine. Study-wide points: Reportedly, nearly half the spike-specific TCRs target unmutated variant regions.

The input for sequencing was peripheral blood, taken 28 days after the second AZD1222 dose. This sequence originates from an adult who received the AZD1222 COVID-19 vaccine. This chain connects TRBV27 to TRBJ1-1; D not resolved. CDR3 bases: TGTGCCAGCAGTTTTGGGACTGAAGCTTTCTTT. It yields the protein CASSFGTEAFF.